This T cell receptor (beta chain) was documented in a study of blood T cells in healthy people across ages. Donors were healthy Caucasian individuals from Russia aged roughly 6 to 95. The second PCR ran 7 to 11 cycles with a sample-barcoded 5' primer and J-beta primers. Each CDR3 protein gets one entry after TCRdb re-called the 5' RACE reads with MiXCR. The table shows 650,000 to 950,000 distinct CDR3 sequences, with about 42% occurring only once. Turning to this clonotype: Its target is not known. An end of the junction does not agree with germline; a read error may underlie this.

Per germline, CDR1 SGHVS and CDR2 FNYEAQ. This CDR3 has 14 residues. Whole-study findings and limits: When set beside aged donors, long-lived donors presented more naive CD4+ cells and higher diversity.

Sequencing was performed on blood. The receptor was isolated from a man in his sixties in good health. This chain connects TRBV7-6 to TRBJ2-1; TRBD1 matches 8 bases. CDR3 sequence: CASSPGTGNSEQFF. Written as DNA, the CDR3 is TGCGCCAGCAGCCCAGGGACAGGAAACAGTGAGCAGTTCTTC.